This TCR beta chain was sequenced in a study of T-cell reconstitution after alpha-beta-depleted transplantation in children. Using unique molecular identifiers, the investigators prepared the TCRbeta library. TCRdb ran MiXCR on the PCR reads and lists one entry per CDR3 protein. Of about half a million distinct CDR3 sequences listed, approximately 12% were seen once; the top ten hold 4.5% to 6%. CDR1 SQVTM and CDR2 ANQGSEA come from the germline V gene. The CDR3 loop spans 13 amino acids. The V segment lost 5 bases and the J segment 5 bases; nucleotides outside the gene matches: 9. This material consisted of PBMCs from the stem cell graft donor, taken from the stem cell graft. The TCR was taken from a human donor who donated a stem cell graft to a child with combined immunodeficiency. This chain joins TRBV29-1 and TRBJ2-7; 7 bases map to TRBD1. The CDR3 is CSVLTGKVHEQYF. CDR3 coding DNA: TGCAGCGTTTTGACAGGGAAGGTTCACGAGCAGTACTTC.